This TCR beta chain came from a study of a mutant IDH1 vaccine in newly diagnosed glioma. Whole-study context: Every participant had undergone radiotherapy, temozolomide, or both before, and most underwent both. Study results and limitations: Variations in leading peripheral T cell clonotypes appeared to have no connection with pseudoprogression. Most patients, about 93%, showed vaccine-induced immune responses.

As for this clone: The antigen is unknown.

Clones were read by immunoSEQ multiplex PCR, and TCRdb kept only the in-frame ones, dropping some. The table has tens of thousands of clones, approximately 91% seen once; the top ten hold 9.2%. Stated time point: baseline, week 1 (first vaccination visit). Treatment here: pre-vaccination baseline after standard-of-care therapy. The astrocytomas were IDH1-mutant, ATRX-negative, and WHO grade 3 or 4. Germline V gene sequence: CDR1 SGHAT, CDR2 FQNNGV. CDR3 length equals 16 residues. Trimming took 4 bases from V and 2 from J; bases not matched to a gene: 0. The sample here was PBMCs, taken from a glioma patient treated with radiotherapy, temozolomide or both. This chain uses TRBV11-2 with TRBJ2-1; 15 nucleotides line up with TRBD2. This clonotype was obtained from a man in his thirties or forties with glioma. The CDR3 here is CASSWTSGRAYNEQFF. CDR3 in DNA: TGTGCCAGCAGCTGGACTAGCGGGAGGGCCTACAATGAGCAGTTCTTC.